A selection of T cell receptor beta chains follows, all from one sample in a study of breast tumors, draining lymph nodes, adjacent tissues. TCRdb re-called the multiplex PCR reads through MiXCR, storing one row per CDR3 protein. The sample consists of more than 100,000 distinct CDR3 sequences, around 22% of them appearing once. The sequenced sample consisted of axillary lymph node tissue. The origin of the receptors is a female donor with breast cancer. Some clones in this sample may be carry-over from other donors' samples. CDR3s include the opening cysteine and the closing phenylalanine or tryptophan. A D gene is named only where the DNA matches it firmly. Size values are once, few and many counts, or a class for expanded clones, and some rows have none.

d_call	j_call	v_call	clone_size	cdr3_aa	cdr3_nt
TRBD2	TRBJ2-5	TRBV4-3	many	CASSQDRGLAGGPGETQYF	TGCGCCAGCAGCCAAGATAGGGGACTAGCGGGAGGCCCGGGGGAGACCCAGTACTTC
NA	TRBJ2-7	TRBV7-2	many	CASRGVSYEQYF	TGTGCCAGCCGAGGGGTTTCCTACGAGCAGTACTTC
NA	TRBJ1-2	TRBV28	many	CASSLFQPTSNYGYTF	TGTGCCAGCAGTCTCTTCCAGCCTACTTCTAACTATGGCTACACCTTC
TRBD2	TRBJ2-7	TRBV20-1	many	CSAIGGTSGTYEQYF	TGCAGTGCTATAGGGGGGACTAGCGGGACCTACGAGCAGTACTTC
TRBD1	TRBJ1-6	TRBV13	many	CASSLRTGQGNSPLHF	TGTGCCAGCAGCTTACGTACAGGACAGGGGAATTCACCCCTCCACTTT
NA	TRBJ2-3	TRBV7-2	many	CASSLGGPADADTQYF	TGTGCCAGCAGCTTAGGGGGGCCGGCCGACGCGGATACGCAGTATTTT
NA	TRBJ2-1	TRBV7-8	many	CASSLATLGAQFF	TGTGCCAGCAGCTTAGCGACCCTAGGTGCGCAGTTCTTC
TRBD1	TRBJ2-1	TRBV6-7	few	CASSYSTQGLNGGNEQFF	TGTGCCAGCAGTTACTCGACACAGGGGTTAAATGGTGGCAATGAGCAGTTCTTC
NA	TRBJ2-1	TRBV10-3	many	CAISGSGSSYNEQFF	TGTGCCATCAGCGGCTCCGGGAGCTCCTACAATGAGCAGTTCTTC
NA	TRBJ2-7	TRBV6-5	few	CASSHSRDSYEQYF	TGTGCCAGCAGTCATTCCAGGGATTCCTACGAGCAGTACTTC
TRBD2	TRBJ2-7	TRBV28	many	CASSLFTSGSYEQYF	TGTGCCAGCAGTTTATTTACTAGCGGGAGCTACGAGCAGTACTTC
NA	TRBJ1-2	TRBV30	once	CAWSVRSNYGHTF	TGTGCCTGGAGTGTTCGGTCCAACTATGGCCACACCTTC
TRBD2	TRBJ2-7	TRBV20-1	many	CSAIRGVAGVYEQYF	TGCAGTGCTATACGCGGAGTAGCGGGAGTCTACGAGCAGTACTTC
NA	TRBJ1-3	TRBV30	few	CAWSRGAVSGNTIYF	TGTGCCTGGAGCCGAGGGGCAGTTTCTGGAAACACCATATATTTT
NA	TRBJ1-5	TRBV20-1	many	CSARGGVTGRNQPQHF	TGCAGTGCAAGGGGGGGAGTTACAGGGCGCAATCAGCCCCAGCATTTT
NA	TRBJ2-6	TRBV6-6	NA	CASSPLGANALTF	TGTGCCAGCAGTCCCCTTGGGGCCAACGCCCTGACTTTC
TRBD2	TRBJ2-7	TRBV12-3/TRBV12-4	many	CASSPSGSAPYEQYF	TGTGCCAGCAGCCCGAGCGGGAGTGCCCCCTACGAGCAGTACTTC
TRBD2	TRBJ2-1	TRBV11-3	many	CASSLSSGGGRNEQFF	TGTGCCAGCAGCTTAAGTTCTGGGGGGGGGAGGAATGAGCAGTTCTTC
TRBD1	TRBJ2-1	TRBV9	many	CASSVTRDRAGRNEQFF	TGTGCCAGCAGCGTAACCAGGGACAGGGCGGGCAGGAATGAGCAGTTCTTC
TRBD1	TRBJ2-7	TRBV11-3	NA	CASSRDSTYDQYF	TGTGCCAGCAGCCGGGACAGCACCTACGATCAGTACTTC
TRBD2	TRBJ2-2	TRBV27	many	CASSPGLAAGELFF	TGTGCCAGCAGTCCCGGACTAGCAGCCGGGGAGCTGTTTTTT
TRBD1	TRBJ2-5	TRBV18	many	CASSEGAVETQYF	TGTGCCAGCTCAGAGGGGGCAGTAGAGACCCAGTACTTC
TRBD2	TRBJ2-4	TRBV30	NA	CAWSTSGRRNIQYF	TGTGCCTGGAGTACTAGCGGGAGAAGGAACATTCAGTACTTC
TRBD2	TRBJ2-3	TRBV6-5	few	CASRGSAGGTSTDAQYF	TGTGCCAGCAGGGGGTCAGCGGGAGGAACTAGCACAGATGCGCAGTATTTT
TRBD2	TRBJ2-7	TRBV20-1	many	CSAGGISYEQYF	TGCAGTGCCGGGGGGATCTCCTACGAGCAGTACTTC
NA	TRBJ2-1	TRBV11-3	NA	CASSLGSLNNEQLF	TGTGCCAGCAGCTTAGGTTCTCTCAACAATGAGCAGCTCTTC
NA	TRBJ1-4	TRBV7-9	many	CASSLAQGEKLFF	TGTGCCAGCAGCTTAGCGCAGGGTGAAAAACTGTTTTTT
TRBD1	TRBJ2-7	TRBV20-1	many	CSASTRTGLHEQYF	TGCAGTGCTTCAACCCGGACAGGACTCCACGAGCAGTACTTC
NA	TRBJ2-7	TRBV29-1	many	CSVSAGTQSYEQYF	TGCAGCGTCTCGGCCGGGACACAGTCCTACGAGCAGTACTTC
TRBD2	TRBJ2-3	TRBV19	many	CASRLAGADTQYF	TGTGCCAGCCGGCTAGCGGGAGCCGATACGCAGTATTTT
NA	TRBJ2-5	TRBV20-1	many	CSARAVYQGGRETQYF	TGCAGTGCTAGAGCTGTTTACCAGGGTGGTAGAGAGACCCAGTACTTC
NA	TRBJ2-7	TRBV13	many	CASSPAGLRGEQYF	TGTGCCAGCAGCCCGGCCGGTCTTCGGGGAGAGCAGTACTTC
NA	TRBJ2-1	TRBV7-8	many	CASSPWAGTGNEQFF	TGTGCCAGCAGCCCCTGGGCAGGGACGGGAAATGAGCAGTTCTTC
TRBD1	TRBJ2-5	TRBV20-1	many	CSASGTGDGETQYF	TGCAGTGCTTCCGGGACAGGGGATGGAGAGACCCAGTACTTC
TRBD2	TRBJ2-1	TRBV27	few	CASSLNTGTSGRGQFF	TGTGCCAGCAGTCTCAATACCGGGACTAGCGGGAGGGGGCAGTTCTTC
TRBD2	TRBJ2-7	TRBV20-1	many	CSATLSGSFYEQYF	TGCAGTGCTACCCTTAGCGGGAGTTTCTACGAGCAGTACTTC
TRBD2	TRBJ2-7	TRBV29-1	many	CSVDASGSVAGKQYF	TGCAGCGTTGATGCTAGCGGGAGTGTTGCGGGCAAGCAGTACTTC
NA	TRBJ2-3	TRBV12-3/TRBV12-4	many	CASRPLSTDTQYF	TGTGCCAGCAGGCCCCTTAGTACAGATACGCAGTATTTT
NA	TRBJ2-5	TRBV19	many	CASMISDRHQETQYF	TGTGCCAGTATGATATCCGACAGGCATCAAGAGACCCAGTACTTC
NA	TRBJ2-1	TRBV19	many	CASSMTDSRQFF	TGTGCCAGTAGTATGACGGACAGTCGTCAGTTCTTC
NA	TRBJ2-5	TRBV18	many	CASSPVGARETQYF	TGTGCCAGCTCACCAGTGGGCGCGAGGGAGACCCAGTACTTC
TRBD2	TRBJ2-2	TRBV4-3	many	CASSVGLAGGLNTGELFF	TGCGCCAGCAGCGTAGGACTAGCGGGAGGATTGAACACCGGGGAGCTGTTTTTT
NA	TRBJ1-1	TRBV4-2	NA	CTSSQERQVEAFF	TGTACCAGCAGCCAAGAACGACAGGTAGAAGCTTTCTTT
NA	TRBJ2-7	TRBV7-8	many	CASSLAGVSYEQYF	TGTGCCAGCAGCTTAGCAGGGGTCTCCTACGAGCAGTACTTC
TRBD1	TRBJ2-3	TRBV6-6	many	CASSPIDRVGTDTQYF	TGTGCCAGCAGCCCGATCGACAGGGTTGGGACAGATACGCAGTATTTT
NA	TRBJ2-5	TRBV18	many	CASSNRAGETQYF	TGTGCCAGCTCCAACAGGGCTGGGGAGACCCAGTACTTC
TRBD1	TRBJ2-7	TRBV5-5	many	CASSLWDRAGEQYF	TGTGCCAGCAGCTTGTGGGACAGGGCTGGCGAGCAGTACTTC
TRBD2	TRBJ2-1	TRBV11-3	many	CASSSRTSVDEQFF	TGTGCCAGCAGCTCCCGGACTAGCGTCGATGAGCAGTTCTTC